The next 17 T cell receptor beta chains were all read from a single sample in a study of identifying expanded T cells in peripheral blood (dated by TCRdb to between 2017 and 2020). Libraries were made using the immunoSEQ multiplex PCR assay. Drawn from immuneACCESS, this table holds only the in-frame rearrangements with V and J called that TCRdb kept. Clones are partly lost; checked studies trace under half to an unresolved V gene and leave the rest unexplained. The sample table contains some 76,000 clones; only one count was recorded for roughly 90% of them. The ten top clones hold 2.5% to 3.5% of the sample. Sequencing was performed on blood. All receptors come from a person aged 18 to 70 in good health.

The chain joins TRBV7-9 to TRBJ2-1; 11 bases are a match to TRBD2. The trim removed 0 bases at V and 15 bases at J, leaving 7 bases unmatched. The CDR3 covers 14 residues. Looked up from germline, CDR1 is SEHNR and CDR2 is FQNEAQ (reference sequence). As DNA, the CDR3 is TGTGCCAGCAGCTTAGCGCCTAGCGGGAGGCGTCCGTTCTTC. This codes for CASSLAPSGRRPFF.

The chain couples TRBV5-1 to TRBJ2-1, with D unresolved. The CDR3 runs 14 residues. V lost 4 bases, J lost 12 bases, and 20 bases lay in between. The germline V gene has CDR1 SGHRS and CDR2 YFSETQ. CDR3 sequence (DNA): TGCGCCAGCAGCACGGACGTTACGACCGGCGGGCAGTTCTTC. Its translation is CASSTDVTTGGQFF.

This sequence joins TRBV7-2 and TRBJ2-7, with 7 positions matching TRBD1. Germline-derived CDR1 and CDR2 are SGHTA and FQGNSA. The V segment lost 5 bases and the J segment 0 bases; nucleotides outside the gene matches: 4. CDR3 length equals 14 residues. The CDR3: CASSPRQGSYEQYF. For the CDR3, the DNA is TGTGCCAGCAGCCCCCGACAGGGCTCCTACGAGCAGTACTTC. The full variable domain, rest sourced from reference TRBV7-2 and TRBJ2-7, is GAGVSQSPSNKVTEKGKDVELRCDPISGHTALYWYRQSLGQGLEFLIYFQGNSAPDKSGLPSDRFSAERTGGSVSTLTIQRTQQEDSAVYLCASSPRQGSYEQYFGPGTRLTVT.

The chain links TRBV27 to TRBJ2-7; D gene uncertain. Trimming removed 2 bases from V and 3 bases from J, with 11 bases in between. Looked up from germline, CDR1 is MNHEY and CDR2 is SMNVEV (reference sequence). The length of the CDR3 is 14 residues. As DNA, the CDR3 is TGTGCCAGCAGTTTAACCAGCAGAATCTACGAGCAGTACTTC. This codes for CASSLTSRIYEQYF.

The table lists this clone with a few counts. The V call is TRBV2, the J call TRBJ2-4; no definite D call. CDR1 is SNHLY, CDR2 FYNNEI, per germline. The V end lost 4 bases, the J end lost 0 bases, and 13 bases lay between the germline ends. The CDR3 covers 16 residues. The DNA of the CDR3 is TGTGCCAGCAGTGTTGAGAGGATACTAGCCAAAAACATTCAGTACTTC. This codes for CASSVERILAKNIQYF. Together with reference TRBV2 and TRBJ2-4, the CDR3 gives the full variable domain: EPEVTQTPSHQVTQMGQEVILRCVPISNHLYFYWYRQILGQKVEFLVSFYNNEISEKSEIFDDQFSVERPDGSNFTLKIRSTKLEDSAMYFCASSVERILAKNIQYFGAGTRLSVL.

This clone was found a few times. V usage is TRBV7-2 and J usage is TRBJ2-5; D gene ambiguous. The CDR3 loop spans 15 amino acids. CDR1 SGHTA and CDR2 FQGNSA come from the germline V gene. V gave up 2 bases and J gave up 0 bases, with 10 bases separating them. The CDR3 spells CASSLNTGNQETQYF. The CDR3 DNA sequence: TGTGCCAGCAGCTTAAATACGGGCAACCAAGAGACCCAGTACTTC.

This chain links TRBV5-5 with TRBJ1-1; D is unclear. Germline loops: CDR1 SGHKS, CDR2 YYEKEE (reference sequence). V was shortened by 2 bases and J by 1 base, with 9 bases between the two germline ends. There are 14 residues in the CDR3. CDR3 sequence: CASSFRGENTEAFF. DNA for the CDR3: TGTGCCAGCAGCTTCCGCGGGGAGAACACTGAAGCTTTCTTT. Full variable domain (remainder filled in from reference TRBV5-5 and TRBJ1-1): DAGVTQSPTHLIKTRGQQVTLRCSPISGHKSVSWYQQVLGQGPQFIFQYYEKEERGRGNFPDRFSARQFPNYSSELNVNALLLGDSALYLCASSFRGENTEAFFGQGTRLTVV.

CDR3 bases: TGTGCCAGCAGCTTAGTGGGCAGGGGGTTCAACTATGGCTACACCTTC. This codes for CASSLVGRGFNYGYTF. The chain combines TRBV7-2 with TRBJ1-2, with 7 positions matching TRBD1. The V gene's germline CDR1 is SGHTA and CDR2 FQGNSA. J lost 2 bases, V lost 1 base, and 7 bases had no gene match. This CDR3 is built from 16 residues.

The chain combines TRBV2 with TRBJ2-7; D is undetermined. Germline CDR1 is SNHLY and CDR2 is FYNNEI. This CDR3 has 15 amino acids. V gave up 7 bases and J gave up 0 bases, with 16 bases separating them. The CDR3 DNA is TGTGCCAGCACCCTCGATGCGGCAAGCTCCTACGAGCAGTACTTC. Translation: CASTLDAASSYEQYF.

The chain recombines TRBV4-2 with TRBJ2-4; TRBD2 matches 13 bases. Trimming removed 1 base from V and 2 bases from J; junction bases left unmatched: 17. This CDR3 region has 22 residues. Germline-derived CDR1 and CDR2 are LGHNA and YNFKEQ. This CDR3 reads CASSQALVGLAGAWRTKNIQYF. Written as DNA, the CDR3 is TGTGCCAGCAGCCAAGCCCTGGTTGGACTAGCGGGAGCGTGGAGGACCAAAAACATTCAGTACTTC.

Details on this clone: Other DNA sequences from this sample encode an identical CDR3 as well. For the CDR3, the DNA is TGTGCCAGCAGGCAAACCGGGACCTCTCTCGGCTATGGCTACACCTTC. Encoded protein: CASRQTGTSLGYGYTF. The chain joins TRBV28 to TRBJ1-2; a weak D match, TRBD1 (5 bases). The V gene lost 6 bases and the J gene lost 4 bases, with 21 bases spanning the gap. The CDR3 has 16 amino acids. Germline CDR1 and CDR2: MDHEN and SYDVKM.

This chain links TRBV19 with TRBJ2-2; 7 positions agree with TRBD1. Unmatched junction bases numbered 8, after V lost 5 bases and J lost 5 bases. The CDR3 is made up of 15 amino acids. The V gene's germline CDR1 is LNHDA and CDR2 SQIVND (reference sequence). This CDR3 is CASSLRQQGTGELFF. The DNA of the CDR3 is TGTGCCAGTAGTCTCAGACAACAGGGGACCGGGGAGCTGTTTTTT.

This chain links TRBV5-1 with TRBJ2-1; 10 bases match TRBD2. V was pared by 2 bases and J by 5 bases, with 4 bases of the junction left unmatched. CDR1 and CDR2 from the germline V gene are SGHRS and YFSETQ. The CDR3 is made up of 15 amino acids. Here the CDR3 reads CASSFGLAVHNEQFF. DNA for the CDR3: TGCGCCAGCAGCTTTGGACTAGCGGTTCACAATGAGCAGTTCTTC.

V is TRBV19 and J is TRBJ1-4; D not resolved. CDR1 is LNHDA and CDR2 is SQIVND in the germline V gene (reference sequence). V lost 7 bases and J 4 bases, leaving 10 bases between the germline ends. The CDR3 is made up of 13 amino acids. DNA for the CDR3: TGTGCCAGTAAGCCCCCGGGTAATGAAAAACTGTTTTTT. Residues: CASKPPGNEKLFF.

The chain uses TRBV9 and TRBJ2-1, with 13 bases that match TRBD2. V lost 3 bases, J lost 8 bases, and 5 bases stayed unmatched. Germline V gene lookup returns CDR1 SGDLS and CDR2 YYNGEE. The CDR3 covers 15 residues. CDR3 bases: TGTGCCAGCAGCGGGGGACTAGCGGGATTCGATGAGCAGTTCTTC. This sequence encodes CASSGGLAGFDEQFF.

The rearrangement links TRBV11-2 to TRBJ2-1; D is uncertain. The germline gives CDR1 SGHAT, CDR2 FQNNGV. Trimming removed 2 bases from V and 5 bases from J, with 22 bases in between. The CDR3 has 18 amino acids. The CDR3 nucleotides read TGTGCCAGCAGCTTACCGGGCGCTAACTACCAACTTAACAATGAGCAGTTCTTC. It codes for CASSLPGANYQLNNEQFF.

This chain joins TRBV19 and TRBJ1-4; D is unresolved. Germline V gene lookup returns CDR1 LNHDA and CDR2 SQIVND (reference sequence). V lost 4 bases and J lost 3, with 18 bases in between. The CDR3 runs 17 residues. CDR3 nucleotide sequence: TGTGCCAGTAGTAGGTTGAGCGTTCAAGAAGCTAATGAAAAACTGTTTTTT. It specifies CASSRLSVQEANEKLFF.